This T cell receptor beta chain was retrieved from a study of blood T cell repertoires in COVID-19. Study in general: The analysed material was cDNA or gDNA that came from T cells, B-cell-depleted T cells, or PBMCs.

The Seattle patients joined while their infection was active and were tracked longitudinally afterward. This CDR3 is 14 amino acids long. Trimming took 4 bases from V and 2 from J; bases not matched to a gene: 2. Germline values: CDR1 SNHLY, CDR2 FYNNEI. In the original processing: Amplification with reference gene primers provided the estimates of nucleated cell counts. Method: immunoSEQ multiplex PCR; TCRdb's copy keeps in-frame clones and lacks some. Clone size and the V and J calls come from that table; the DNA yielded D and trimming. The sample lists roughly 41,000 clones; about 74% were seen once.

The material sequenced was peripheral blood. The genes are TRBV2 and TRBJ1-5, with 7 bases matching TRBD1. The clonotype comes from a man between 65 and 85 years old with COVID-19, enrolled during active disease. The CDR3 loop reads CASSGQGGNQPQHF. DNA for the CDR3: TGTGCCAGCAGTGGACAGGGCGGCAATCAGCCCCAGCATTTT.